This TCR beta chain comes out of a study of T-cell memory formation after mild COVID-19. With respect to this clonotype: Its antigen remains unknown.

Study observations and caveats: Clones contracting across day 15 to 85 had a balanced CD4/CD8 profile; later expanding clones leaned CD4+.

Germline V gene data show CDR1 as SGHRS and CDR2 as YFSETQ. The length of the CDR3 is 14 residues. Trimming took 4 bases from V and 10 from J, leaving 18 bases between them. Via MiXCR, TCRdb re-called the 5' RACE reads, giving one row per CDR3 protein. This repertoire shows tens of thousands of distinct CDR3 sequences, roughly 23% found once; its top ten account for around 45%. The material sequenced was PBMCs or a T cell subset sorted from them (not recorded which). V gene TRBV5-1 combines with J gene TRBJ2-1; D gene uncertain. The receptor was derived from a man aged 18 to 30 who had mild COVID-19 (a few samples of this study predate the infection). Cell type and time point are not known. CDR3 sequence (DNA): TGCGCCAGCAGCCTACAGACTCCCGTGGGGGAGCAGTTCTTC. Its translation: CASSLQTPVGEQFF.